This record concerns one TCR beta chain sequence. The antigen is not known. Stated treatment: roughly 10-day PBMC culture with coronavirus spike peptide pools or control peptides (ViraFEST assay). Peptide-pool expansion of antigen-specific T cells preceded TCR sequencing in ViraFEST. Trimming cost V 4 bases and J 10 bases; bases outside gene matches: 9. CDR1 is DFQATT and CDR2 is SNEGSKA in the germline V gene (reference sequence). This CDR3 is built from 12 residues. Scientists ran DNA taken from cultured CD4+ T cells through the Oncomine TCR Beta short-read assay for sequencing. Extraction of genomic DNA was performed on cultured CD4+ T cells. TCRdb re-called the PCR reads through MiXCR, storing one row per CDR3 protein. This table has about 5,000 distinct CDR3 sequences, approximately 52% appearing once. This sample was included in a study of vaccination and CD4 T cells after COVID-19. Regarding the study as a whole: Median roughly 90% of reactive clones detected in convalescent patients emerged only post-vaccination.

The TCR was taken from a human donor who had recovered from COVID-19. Sequencing used CD4+ T cells from blood, cultured in vitro. The V gene is TRBV20-1, the J gene TRBJ1-2; 7 bases are shared with TRBD1. The CDR3 loop is CSAINRGRDYTF. DNA for the CDR3: TGCAGTGCTATCAACAGGGGCAGAGACTACACCTTC.